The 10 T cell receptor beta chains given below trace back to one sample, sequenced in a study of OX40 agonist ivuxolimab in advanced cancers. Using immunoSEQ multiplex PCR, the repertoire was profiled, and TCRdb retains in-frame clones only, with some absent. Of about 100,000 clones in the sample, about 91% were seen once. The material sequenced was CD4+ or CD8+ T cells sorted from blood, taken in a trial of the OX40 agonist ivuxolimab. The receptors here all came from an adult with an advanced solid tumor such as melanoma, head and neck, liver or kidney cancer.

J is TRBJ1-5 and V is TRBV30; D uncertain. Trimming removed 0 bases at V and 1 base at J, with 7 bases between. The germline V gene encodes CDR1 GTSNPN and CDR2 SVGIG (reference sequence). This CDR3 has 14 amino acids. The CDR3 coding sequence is TGTGCCTGGAGTGTAGGAGGAAGCAATCAGCCCCAGCATTTT. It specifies CAWSVGGSNQPQHF.

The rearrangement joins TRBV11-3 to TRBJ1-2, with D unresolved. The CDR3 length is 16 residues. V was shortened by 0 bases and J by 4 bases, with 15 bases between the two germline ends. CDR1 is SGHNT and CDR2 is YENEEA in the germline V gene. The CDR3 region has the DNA TGTGCCAGCAGCTTAGATCACTCTTGGGGTACCTATGGCTACACCTTC. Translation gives CASSLDHSWGTYGYTF.

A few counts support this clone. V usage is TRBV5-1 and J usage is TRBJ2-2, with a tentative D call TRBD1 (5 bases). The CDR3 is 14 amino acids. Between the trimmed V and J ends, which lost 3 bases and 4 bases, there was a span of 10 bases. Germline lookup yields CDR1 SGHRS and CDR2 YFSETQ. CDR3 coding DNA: TGCGCCAGCAGCTCGACAGCCTTCACCGGGGAGCTGTTTTTT. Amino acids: CASSSTAFTGELFF.

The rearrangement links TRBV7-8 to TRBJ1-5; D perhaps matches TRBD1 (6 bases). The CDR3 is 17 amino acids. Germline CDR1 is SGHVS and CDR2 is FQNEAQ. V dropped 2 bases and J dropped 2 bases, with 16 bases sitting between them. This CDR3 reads CASSLSGGRGGNQPQHF. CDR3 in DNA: TGTGCCAGCAGCTTAAGCGGGGGGCGCGGCGGCAATCAGCCCCAGCATTTT.

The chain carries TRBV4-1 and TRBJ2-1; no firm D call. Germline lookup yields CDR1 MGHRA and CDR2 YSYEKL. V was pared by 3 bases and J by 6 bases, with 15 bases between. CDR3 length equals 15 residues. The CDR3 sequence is CASSQALELRNEQFF. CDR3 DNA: TGCGCCAGCAGCCAGGCCTTGGAGCTACGCAATGAGCAGTTCTTC.

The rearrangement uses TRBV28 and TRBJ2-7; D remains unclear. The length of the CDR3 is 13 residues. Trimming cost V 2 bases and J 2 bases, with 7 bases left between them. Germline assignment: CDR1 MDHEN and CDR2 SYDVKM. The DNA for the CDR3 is TGTGCCAGCAGTTTAAACGTAGCCTACGAGCAGTACTTC. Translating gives CASSLNVAYEQYF.

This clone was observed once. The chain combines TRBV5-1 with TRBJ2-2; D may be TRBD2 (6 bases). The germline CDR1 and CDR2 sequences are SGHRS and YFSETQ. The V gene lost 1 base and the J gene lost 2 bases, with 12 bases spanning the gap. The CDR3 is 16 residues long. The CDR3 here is CASSLSPGANTGELFF. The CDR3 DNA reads TGCGCCAGCAGCTTGAGTCCGGGAGCCAACACCGGGGAGCTGTTTTTT. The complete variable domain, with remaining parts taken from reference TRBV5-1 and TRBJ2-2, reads KAGVTQTPRYLIKTRGQQVTLSCSPISGHRSVSWYQQTPGQGLQFLFEYFSETQRNKGNFPGRFSGRQFSNSRSEMNVSTLELGDSALYLCASSLSPGANTGELFFGEGSRLTVL.

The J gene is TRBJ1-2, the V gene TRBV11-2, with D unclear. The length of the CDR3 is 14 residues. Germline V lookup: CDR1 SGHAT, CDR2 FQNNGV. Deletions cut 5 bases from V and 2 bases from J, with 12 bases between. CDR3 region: CASSDPGINYGYTF. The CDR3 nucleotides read TGTGCCAGCAGCGACCCGGGGATAAACTATGGCTACACCTTC.

For the CDR3, the DNA is TGTGCCAGCAGCTTATTGGCGGGGAGCTCCTACGAGCAGTACTTC. Translated: CASSLLAGSSYEQYF. J is TRBJ2-7 and V is TRBV7-8, with D perhaps matching TRBD2 (6 bases). CDR3 length equals 15 residues. V was pared by 2 bases and J by 0 bases, with 11 bases between. Germline CDR1 reads SGHVS; CDR2 reads FQNEAQ.

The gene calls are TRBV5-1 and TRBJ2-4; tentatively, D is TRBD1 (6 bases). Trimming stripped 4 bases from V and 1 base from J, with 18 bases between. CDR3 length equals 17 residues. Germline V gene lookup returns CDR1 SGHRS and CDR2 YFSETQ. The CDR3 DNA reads TGCGCCAGCAGCGCGCGACAGGTACTTGGGGCCAAAAACATTCAGTACTTC. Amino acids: CASSARQVLGAKNIQYF.